Below are 18 T cell receptor beta chains sequenced from a single sample in a study of cytomegalovirus exposure and HLA in healthy donors. TCRdb's table, derived via immunoSEQ multiplex PCR, lists solely in-frame clones and lacks some. The data contain about 82,000 clones, just under 95% of them singletons. The sample comprised PBMCs. The receptors come from a man younger than 30 in good health and CMV-seronegative.

The chain recombines TRBV6-5 with TRBJ1-1; D gene ambiguous. Germline lookup yields CDR1 MNHEY and CDR2 SVGAGI. V was pared by 7 bases and J by 2 bases, with 17 bases between. CDR3 size: 15 residues. CDR3: CASTRTGTANTEAFF. The CDR3 nucleotides read TGTGCCAGCACCCGAACCGGCACAGCCAACACTGAAGCTTTCTTT.

The chain employs TRBV19 and TRBJ1-2; 8 bases match TRBD1. CDR3 length: 15 amino acids. The J segment lost 4 bases and the V segment lost 5 bases, leaving 9 bases of the junction unmatched. The germline V gene encodes CDR1 LNHDA and CDR2 SQIVND (reference sequence). The chain's CDR3 is CASSHMAGGAYGYTF. In nucleotides, the CDR3 is TGTGCCAGTAGTCATATGGCAGGGGGCGCCTATGGCTACACCTTC.

In its sample, this clone was seen once. In the same sample, other DNA sequences code for this CDR3. This chain joins TRBV27 and TRBJ2-1, with 13 positions matching TRBD2. Germline V gene data show CDR1 as MNHEY and CDR2 as SMNVEV (reference sequence). The length of the CDR3 is 16 residues. V was clipped by 5 bases and J by 2 bases; unmatched bases: 3. CDR3: CASSPGLAGAYNEQFF. The CDR3 nucleotides are TGTGCCAGCAGTCCCGGACTAGCGGGAGCCTACAATGAGCAGTTCTTC.

The genes are TRBV7-2 and TRBJ1-5; 7 nucleotides line up with TRBD1. The length of the CDR3 is 13 residues. CDR1 is SGHTA, CDR2 FQGNSA, per germline. V lost 6 bases and J lost 6; bases outside the gene matches: 5. The CDR3 sequence is CASSTGDVQPQHF. The CDR3, as DNA: TGTGCCAGCAGTACAGGGGATGTTCAGCCCCAGCATTTT.

The gene calls are TRBV18 and TRBJ2-1, with 14 bases lining up with TRBD2. The junction had 3 bases not matched to a gene; V was cut back by 0 bases and J by 8 bases. Germline CDR1 KGHSH, CDR2 LQKENI. This CDR3 region has 16 residues. This chain's CDR3 is CASSPPGLAGGHEQFF. The CDR3 DNA sequence: TGTGCCAGCTCACCACCCGGACTAGCGGGAGGCCATGAGCAGTTCTTC.

The V and J genes are TRBV6-1 and TRBJ1-4; 9 bases agree with TRBD1. Germline assignment: CDR1 MNHNS and CDR2 SASEGT. Trimming at V came to 1 base and at J to 7 bases, leaving 1 base not matched to a gene. This CDR3 has 14 residues. CDR3 loop: CASSEDRGREKLFF. The CDR3 DNA sequence: TGTGCCAGCAGTGAAGACAGGGGGCGTGAAAAACTGTTTTTT.

The chain employs TRBV5-4 and TRBJ2-1, with a tentative D call TRBD2 (5 bases). The CDR3 length is 16 residues. Trimming pared 1 base from V and 5 bases from J, leaving 16 bases between. The V gene's germline CDR1 is SGHNT and CDR2 YYREEE (reference sequence). CDR3 loop: CASSLPALEHHNEQFF. As DNA, the CDR3 is TGTGCCAGCAGCTTGCCTGCACTAGAGCACCACAATGAGCAGTTCTTC. The full variable domain, its missing parts supplied by reference TRBV5-4 and TRBJ2-1, is ETGVTQSPTHLIKTRGQQVTLRCSSQSGHNTVSWYQQALGQGPQFIFQYYREEENGRGNFPPRFSGLQFPNYSSELNVNALELDDSALYLCASSLPALEHHNEQFFGPGTRLTVL.

This clone was recorded only once. The chain uses TRBV13 and TRBJ1-2; 7 bases agree with TRBD1. Germline V gives CDR1 PRHDT, CDR2 FYEKMQ (reference sequence). The junction had 11 bases not matched to a gene; V was cut back by 7 bases and J by 0 bases. The CDR3 is 16 amino acids. The CDR3 protein is CASTKMGQITNYGYTF. CDR3 nucleotides: TGTGCCAGCACCAAAATGGGACAGATTACTAACTATGGCTACACCTTC.

The chain has TRBV4-3 and TRBJ2-5; D is uncertain. V lost 0 bases and J lost 5, with 10 bases in between. Germline CDR1 reads LGHNA; CDR2 reads YSLEER. This CDR3 has 14 amino acids. The CDR3, as DNA: TGCGCCAGCAGCCAAGATGTATCCCTGGAGACCCAGTACTTC. It specifies CASSQDVSLETQYF.

The chain employs TRBV18 and TRBJ2-7; 10 bases line up with TRBD2. The trim removed 3 bases at V and 1 base at J, leaving 12 bases unmatched. Germline assignment: CDR1 KGHSH and CDR2 LQKENI. The CDR3 spans 18 residues. CDR3 in amino acids: CASSPVPPLAGSSYEQYF. CDR3 DNA: TGTGCCAGCTCACCTGTCCCCCCACTAGCGGGGTCGTCCTACGAGCAGTACTTC.

The rearrangement links TRBV2 to TRBJ1-4; 8 bases align to TRBD1. CDR1 SNHLY and CDR2 FYNNEI come from the germline V gene. The CDR3 totals 16 residues. The J segment lost 3 bases and the V segment lost 5 bases, leaving 8 bases of the junction unmatched. This CDR3 reads CASSPRQGQANEKLFF. The CDR3, as DNA: TGTGCCAGCAGTCCCCGACAGGGGCAGGCTAATGAAAAACTGTTTTTT.

The chain carries TRBV2 and TRBJ2-1; 15 bases are shared with TRBD2. The CDR3 totals 18 residues. The J segment lost 3 bases and the V segment lost 4 bases, leaving 7 bases of the junction unmatched. Looked up from germline, CDR1 is SNHLY and CDR2 is FYNNEI. CDR3: CASSGPGTSGGRYNEQFF. The CDR3 DNA reads as TGTGCCAGCAGTGGCCCCGGGACTAGCGGGGGGCGCTACAATGAGCAGTTCTTC.

The gene calls are TRBV7-9 and TRBJ1-4, with D possibly being TRBD1 (5 bases). Germline CDR1 is SEHNR and CDR2 is FQNEAQ (reference sequence). This CDR3 region has 14 residues. Trimming stripped 1 base from V and 8 bases from J, with 11 bases between. The CDR3 region is CASSLGGGSEKLFF. CDR3 nucleotide sequence: TGTGCCAGCAGCTTAGGTGGGGGGTCGGAAAAACTGTTTTTT. Drawing the rest from reference TRBV7-9 and TRBJ1-4, the complete variable domain is DTGVSQNPRHKITKRGQNVTFRCDPISEHNRLYWYRQTLGQGPEFLTYFQNEAQLEKSRLLSDRFSAERPKGSFSTLEIQRTEQGDSAMYLCASSLGGGSEKLFFGSGTQLSVL.

The chain links TRBV4-1 to TRBJ1-1; D perhaps matches TRBD1 (5 bases). This CDR3 region has 14 residues. Germline V CDR1 and CDR2: MGHRA, YSYEKL. V lost 4 bases and J lost 1, with 10 bases in between. For the CDR3, the DNA is TGCGCCAGCAGCCCTGGAGGGGAGAACACTGAAGCTTTCTTT. This encodes CASSPGGENTEAFF.

This clone has a single count. The chain joins TRBV5-5 to TRBJ1-2; D not resolved. The CDR3 consists of 13 residues. Germline CDR1 and CDR2: SGHKS and YYEKEE (reference sequence). V was cut by 4 bases and J by 4 bases, with 11 bases left in between. The CDR3 spells CASSDQDSYGYTF. The CDR3 DNA sequence: TGTGCCAGCAGCGATCAGGACTCCTATGGCTACACCTTC. The full variable domain, in which reference TRBV5-5 and TRBJ1-2 provide the parts outside the CDR3, is DAGVTQSPTHLIKTRGQQVTLRCSPISGHKSVSWYQQVLGQGPQFIFQYYEKEERGRGNFPDRFSARQFPNYSSELNVNALLLGDSALYLCASSDQDSYGYTFGSGTRLTVV.

The chain carries TRBV6-5 and TRBJ2-7; 11 nucleotides align to TRBD2. The germline V gene encodes CDR1 MNHEY and CDR2 SVGAGI. J lost 2 bases, V lost 5 bases, and 5 bases had no gene match. This CDR3 has 15 amino acids. CDR3 sequence (DNA): TGTGCCAGCAGTCCTACTAGCGGGGGTCCCTACGAGCAGTACTTC. This translates into CASSPTSGGPYEQYF.

V is TRBV18 and J is TRBJ1-4, with D unclear. This CDR3 comprises 14 residues. CDR1 and CDR2 from the germline V gene are KGHSH and LQKENI. V dropped 6 bases and J dropped 3 bases, with 11 bases sitting between them. In nucleotides, the CDR3 is TGTGCCAGCTCTTCGAGGGTGGCTAATGAAAAACTGTTTTTT. Translating gives CASSSRVANEKLFF.

The CDR3 loop is CASSETGAPNTGELFF. The CDR3 DNA reads TGTGCCAGCAGTGAGACAGGTGCTCCGAACACCGGGGAGCTGTTTTTT. The rearrangement links TRBV6-1 to TRBJ2-2; maybe TRBD1 (6 bases). The V gene lost 3 bases and the J gene lost 0 bases, with 11 bases spanning the gap. CDR1 is MNHNS, CDR2 SASEGT, per germline. The CDR3 length is 16 residues.